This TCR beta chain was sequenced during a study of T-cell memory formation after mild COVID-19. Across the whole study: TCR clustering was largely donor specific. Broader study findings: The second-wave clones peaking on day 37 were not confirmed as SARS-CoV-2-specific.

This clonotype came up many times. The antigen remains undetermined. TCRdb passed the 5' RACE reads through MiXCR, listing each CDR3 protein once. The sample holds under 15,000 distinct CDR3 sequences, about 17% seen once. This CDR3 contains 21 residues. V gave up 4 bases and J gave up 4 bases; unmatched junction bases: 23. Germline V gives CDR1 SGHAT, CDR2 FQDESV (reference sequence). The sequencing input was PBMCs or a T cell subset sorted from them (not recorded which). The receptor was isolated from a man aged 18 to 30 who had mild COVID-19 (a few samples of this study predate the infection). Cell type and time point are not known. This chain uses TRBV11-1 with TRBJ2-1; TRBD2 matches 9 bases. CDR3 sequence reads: CASSSPRPGTDLAGTYNEQFF. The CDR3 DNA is TGTGCCAGCAGCTCACCAAGGCCCGGGACAGATCTAGCGGGGACTTACAATGAGCAGTTCTTC.